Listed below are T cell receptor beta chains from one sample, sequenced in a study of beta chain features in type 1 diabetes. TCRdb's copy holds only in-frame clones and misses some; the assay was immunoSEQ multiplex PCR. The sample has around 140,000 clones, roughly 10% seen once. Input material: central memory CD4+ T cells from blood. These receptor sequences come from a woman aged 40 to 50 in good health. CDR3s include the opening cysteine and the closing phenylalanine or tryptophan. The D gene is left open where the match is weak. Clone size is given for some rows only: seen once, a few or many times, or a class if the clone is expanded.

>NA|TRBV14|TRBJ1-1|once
CASSQQVANTEAFF
TGTGCCAGCAGCCAACAGGTGGCGAACACTGAAGCTTTCTTT
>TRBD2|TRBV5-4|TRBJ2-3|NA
CASSLLGGADTQYF
TGTGCCAGCAGCCTACTTGGGGGGGCAGATACGCAGTATTTT
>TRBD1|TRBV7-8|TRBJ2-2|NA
CASSDRVIGELFF
TGTGCCAGCAGCGACAGGGTTATCGGGGAGCTGTTTTTT
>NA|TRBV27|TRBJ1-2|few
CASSPNGPYGYTF
TGTGCCAGCAGCCCAAATGGGCCCTATGGCTACACCTTC
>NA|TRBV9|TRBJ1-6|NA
CASSARPSVPLHF
TGTGCCAGCAGCGCCAGGCCCTCGGTTCCCCTCCACTTT
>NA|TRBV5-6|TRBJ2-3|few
CASSPGALSTDTQYF
TGTGCCAGCAGCCCGGGAGCCCTTAGCACAGATACGCAGTATTTT
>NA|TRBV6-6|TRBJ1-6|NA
CASIAWNSPLHF
TGTGCCAGCATAGCGTGGAATTCACCCCTCCACTTT
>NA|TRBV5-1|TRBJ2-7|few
CASSLVAGTYEQYF
TGCGCCAGCAGCTTGGTGGCGGGAACCTACGAGCAGTACTTC
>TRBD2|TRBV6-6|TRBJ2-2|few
CASRGLAGETGELFF
TGTGCCAGCAGGGGACTAGCGGGGGAAACCGGGGAGCTGTTTTTT
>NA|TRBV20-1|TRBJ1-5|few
CSASMARHF
TGCAGTGCTAGTATGGCTAGGCATTTT
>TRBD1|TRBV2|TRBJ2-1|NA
CASRGPRTGTLLYNEQFF
TGTGCCAGCAGAGGTCCTAGGACAGGGACCCTACTGTACAATGAGCAGTTCTTC
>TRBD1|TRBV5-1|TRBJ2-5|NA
CASSSGQGILKTQYF
TGCGCCAGCAGCTCCGGACAGGGGATTCTAAAGACCCAGTACTTC
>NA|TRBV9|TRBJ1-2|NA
CASSESVGGYGYTF
TGTGCCAGCAGCGAAAGCGTAGGAGGCTATGGCTACACCTTC
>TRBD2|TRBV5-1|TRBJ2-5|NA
CASSNSGSGGAETQYF
TGCGCCAGCAGCAACTCCGGGAGCGGGGGGGCAGAGACCCAGTACTTC
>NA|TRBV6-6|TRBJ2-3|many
CASSYRGSTDTQYF
TGTGCCAGCAGTTACCGGGGGAGCACAGATACGCAGTATTTT
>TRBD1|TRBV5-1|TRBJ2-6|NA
CASSLQGTGRSAGANVLTF
TGCGCCAGCAGCTTGCAAGGGACAGGAAGATCTGCTGGGGCCAACGTCCTGACTTTC
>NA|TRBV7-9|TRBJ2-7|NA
CASSLDAGRDEQYF
TGTGCCAGCAGCTTAGATGCGGGTCGAGACGAGCAGTACTTC
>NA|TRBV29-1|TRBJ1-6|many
CSVQVGSHSPLHF
TGCAGCGTTCAGGTCGGGAGCCATTCACCCCTCCACTTT
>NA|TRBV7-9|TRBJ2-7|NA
CASSLTGRSYEQYF
TGTGCCAGCAGCTTGACAGGGAGGTCCTACGAGCAGTACTTC
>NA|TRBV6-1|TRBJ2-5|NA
CASVEGETQYF
TGTGCCAGCGTGGAGGGGGAGACCCAGTACTTC
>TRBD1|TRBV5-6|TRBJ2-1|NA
CASSWDSYNEQFF
TGTGCCAGCAGCTGGGACAGCTACAATGAGCAGTTCTTC
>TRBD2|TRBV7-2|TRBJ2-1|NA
CASSLGLAGGPGNEQFF
TGTGCCAGCAGCTTAGGACTAGCGGGGGGGCCGGGCAATGAGCAGTTCTTC
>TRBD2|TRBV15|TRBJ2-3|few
CATSRELAGPDTQYF
TGTGCCACCAGCAGAGAGCTAGCGGGCCCAGATACGCAGTATTTT
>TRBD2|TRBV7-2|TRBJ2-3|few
CASSPVGGRTDTQYF
TGTGCCAGCAGCCCGGTGGGGGGGAGAACAGATACGCAGTATTTT
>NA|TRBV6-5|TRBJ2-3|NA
CASSGRDTQYF
TGTGCCAGCAGCGGTCGAGATACGCAGTATTTT
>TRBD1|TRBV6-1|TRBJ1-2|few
CASSGSGTGGSGGYTF
TGTGCCAGCAGTGGCTCGGGCACAGGGGGCTCAGGTGGCTACACCTTC
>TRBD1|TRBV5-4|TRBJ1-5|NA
CASSLGGQSNQPQHF
TGTGCCAGCAGCTTGGGGGGACAGAGCAATCAGCCCCAGCATTTT
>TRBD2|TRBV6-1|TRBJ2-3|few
CATDREARDTQYF
TGTGCCACCGATCGGGAGGCGAGGGATACGCAGTATTTT
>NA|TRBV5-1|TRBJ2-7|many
CASSLVAGDMYEQYF
TGCGCCAGCAGCTTGGTGGCAGGGGATATGTACGAGCAGTACTTC
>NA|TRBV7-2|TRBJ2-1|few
CASSLALEYNEQFF
TGTGCCAGCAGCTTGGCTTTGGAGTACAATGAGCAGTTCTTC
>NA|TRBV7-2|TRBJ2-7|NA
CASSFPAGAYEQYF
TGTGCCAGCAGCTTCCCGGCAGGGGCCTACGAGCAGTACTTC
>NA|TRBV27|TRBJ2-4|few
CASKGLGSKNIQYF
TGTGCCAGCAAGGGGCTGGGATCCAAAAACATTCAGTACTTC
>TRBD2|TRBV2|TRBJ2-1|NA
CASSGLAGNNEQFF
TGTGCCAGCAGTGGTCTAGCGGGGAACAATGAGCAGTTCTTC
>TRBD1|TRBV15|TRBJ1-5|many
CATSIEQGAKPQHF
TGTGCCACCAGCATCGAACAGGGGGCTAAGCCCCAGCATTTT
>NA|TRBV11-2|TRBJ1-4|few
CASSPGEWGNEKLFF
TGTGCCAGCAGCCCAGGGGAGTGGGGGAATGAAAAACTGTTTTTT
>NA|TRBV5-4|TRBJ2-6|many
CASRSGSGANVLTF
TGTGCCAGCAGATCAGGGTCTGGGGCCAACGTCCTGACTTTC
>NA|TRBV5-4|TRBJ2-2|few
CASSFGGPNTGELFF
TGTGCCAGCAGCTTCGGCGGGCCTAACACCGGGGAGCTGTTTTTT
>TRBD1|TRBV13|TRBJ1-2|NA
CASSQTGLNYGYTF
TGTGCCAGCAGCCAGACAGGGCTTAACTATGGCTACACCTTC
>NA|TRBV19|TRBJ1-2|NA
CASSKDRSYGYTF
TGTGCCAGTAGTAAGGACAGAAGCTATGGCTACACCTTC
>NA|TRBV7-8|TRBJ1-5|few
CASSARGRGPRQSNQPQHF
TGTGCCAGCAGCGCTAGGGGAAGGGGTCCAAGACAAAGCAATCAGCCCCAGCATTTT
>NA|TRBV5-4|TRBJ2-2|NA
CASSMGSGTNTGELFF
TGTGCCAGCAGCATGGGTAGCGGAACGAACACCGGGGAGCTGTTTTTT
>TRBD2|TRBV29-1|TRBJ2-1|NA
CSVLLLAGGRDEQFF
TGCAGCGTCCTCCTACTAGCGGGGGGCCGGGATGAGCAGTTCTTC
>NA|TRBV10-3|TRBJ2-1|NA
CASSYSERTEQFF
TGTGCCAGCAGTTACTCAGAACGGACAGAGCAGTTCTTC
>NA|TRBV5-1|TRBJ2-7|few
CASSYGGTELREQYF
TGCGCCAGCAGCTATGGGGGGACAGAACTACGAGAGCAGTACTTC
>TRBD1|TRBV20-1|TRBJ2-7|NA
CSGQGKDEQYF
TGCAGTGGACAGGGGAAGGACGAGCAGTACTTC
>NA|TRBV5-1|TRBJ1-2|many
CASSLEGQTYYGYTF
TGCGCCAGCAGCCTGGAAGGACAGACCTACTATGGCTACACCTTC
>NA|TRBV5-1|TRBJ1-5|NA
CASSGGTGNQPQHF
TGCGCCAGCAGCGGAGGGACGGGCAATCAGCCCCAGCATTTT
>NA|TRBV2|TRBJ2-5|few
CASSDRTVLGTQYF
TGTGCCAGCAGTGACAGGACAGTCTTGGGGACCCAGTACTTC
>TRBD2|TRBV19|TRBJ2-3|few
CASTSGGATDTQYF
TGTGCCAGTACAAGCGGGGGGGCCACAGATACGCAGTATTTT
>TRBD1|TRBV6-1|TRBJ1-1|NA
CASSRDRARTEAFF
TGTGCCAGCAGCCGGGACAGGGCCAGGACTGAAGCTTTCTTT
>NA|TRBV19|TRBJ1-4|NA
CASSPRLVSANEKLFF
TGTGCCAGTTCCCCCAGGTTGGTTTCGGCTAATGAAAAACTGTTTTTT
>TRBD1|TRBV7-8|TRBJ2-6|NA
CASSVRQGSGANVLTF
TGTGCCAGCAGCGTACGACAGGGTTCTGGGGCCAACGTCCTGACTTTC
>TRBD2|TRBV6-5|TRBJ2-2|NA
CATISGGTNTGELFF
TGTGCCACAATTAGCGGGGGGACGAACACCGGGGAGCTGTTTTTT
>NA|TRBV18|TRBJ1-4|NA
CASAEGEKLFF
TGTGCCAGCGCAGAGGGTGAAAAACTGTTTTTT
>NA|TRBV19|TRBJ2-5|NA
CASSIGWAGQETQYF
TGTGCCAGTAGTATAGGTTGGGCCGGACAAGAGACCCAGTACTTC
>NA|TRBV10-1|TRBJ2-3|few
CASSSEYTDTQYF
TGCGCCAGCAGTTCGGAGTACACAGATACGCAGTATTTT
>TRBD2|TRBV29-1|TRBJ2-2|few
CSGSHPGGTGELFF
TGCAGCGGTTCACACCCGGGGGGCACCGGGGAGCTGTTTTTT
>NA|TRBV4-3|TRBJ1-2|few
CASSQEAGPLYGYTF
TGCGCCAGCAGCCAAGAGGCGGGACCCCTCTATGGCTACACCTTC
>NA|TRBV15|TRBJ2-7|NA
CATSKNWGAGGSSYEQYF
TGTGCCACCAGCAAAAACTGGGGGGCAGGGGGGAGCTCCTACGAGCAGTACTTC
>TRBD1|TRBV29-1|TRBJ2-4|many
CSVDRQGRVNIQYF
TGCAGCGTAGATCGACAGGGGAGAGTGAACATTCAGTACTTC